This T cell receptor beta chain was sequenced for a study of OX40 agonist ivuxolimab in advanced cancers. About the study: Antecedent anti-PD-1, anti-PD-L1 or anti-CTLA-4 therapy was permissible, with roughly 40% having received some. Overall study results and limits: Partial responders dosed at 0.1-3.0 mg/kg displayed clonal expansion ranking among the lowest.

Sampling times: baseline, cycle 4 day 1, cycle 7 day 1. Sequenced by immunoSEQ multiplex PCR; TCRdb stores in-frame clones only, minus some. The sample contains tens of thousands of clones, about 89% of which appear only once. Germline V gene data show CDR1 as SQVTM and CDR2 as ANQGSEA. Trimming pared 4 bases from V and 4 bases from J, leaving 16 bases between. The CDR3 sequence is 14 residues long. About this clone: As yet, its antigen is unknown.

This TCR came from an adult with an advanced solid tumor such as melanoma, head and neck, liver or kidney cancer. The material sequenced was CD4+ or CD8+ T cells sorted from blood, taken in a trial of the OX40 agonist ivuxolimab. The chain links TRBV29-1 to TRBJ1-2; D not resolved. The CDR3 loop is CSVGAGPTGYGYTF. CDR3 bases: TGCAGCGTTGGGGCGGGCCCCACTGGCTATGGCTACACCTTC. Complete variable domain (other parts from reference TRBV29-1 and TRBJ1-2): SAVISQKPSRDICQRGTSLTIQCQVDSQVTMMFWYRQQPGQSLTLIATANQGSEATYESGFVIDKFPISRPNLTFSTLTVSNMSPEDSSIYLCSVGAGPTGYGYTFGSGTRLTVV.